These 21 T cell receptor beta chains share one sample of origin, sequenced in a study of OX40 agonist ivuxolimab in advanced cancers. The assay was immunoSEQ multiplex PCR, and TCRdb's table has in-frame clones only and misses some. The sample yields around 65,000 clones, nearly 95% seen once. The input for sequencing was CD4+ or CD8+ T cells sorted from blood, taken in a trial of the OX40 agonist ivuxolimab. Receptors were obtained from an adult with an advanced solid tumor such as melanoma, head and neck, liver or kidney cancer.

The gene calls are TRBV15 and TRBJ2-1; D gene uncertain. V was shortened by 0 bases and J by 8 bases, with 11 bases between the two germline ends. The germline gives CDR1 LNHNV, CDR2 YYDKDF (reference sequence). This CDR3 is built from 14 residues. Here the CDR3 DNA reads TGTGCCACCAGCAGAGATGAGAGTGGATATGAGCAGTTCTTC. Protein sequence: CATSRDESGYEQFF.

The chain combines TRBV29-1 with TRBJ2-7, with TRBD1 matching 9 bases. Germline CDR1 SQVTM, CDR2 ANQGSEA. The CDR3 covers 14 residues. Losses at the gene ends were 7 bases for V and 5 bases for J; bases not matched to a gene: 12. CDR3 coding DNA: TGCAGCGCCAACCGGGACAGGGACCCCCACGAGCAGTACTTC. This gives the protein CSANRDRDPHEQYF.

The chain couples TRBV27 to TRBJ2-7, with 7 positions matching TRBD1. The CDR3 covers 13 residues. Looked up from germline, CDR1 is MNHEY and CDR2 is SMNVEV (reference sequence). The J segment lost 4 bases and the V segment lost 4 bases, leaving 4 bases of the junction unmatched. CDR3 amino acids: CASSSGTVYEQYF. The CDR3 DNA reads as TGTGCCAGCAGTTCAGGGACAGTATACGAGCAGTACTTC.

The CDR3 coding sequence is TGTGCCAGCAGTGTCGGGGCAGAGACACAAGAGACCCAGTACTTC. The encoded protein is CASSVGAETQETQYF. The V gene is TRBV2, the J gene TRBJ2-5; the D gene could be TRBD1 or TRBD2 (5 bases each). V lost 4 bases and J 2 bases, leaving 14 bases between the germline ends. The CDR3 spans 15 residues. Germline-derived CDR1 and CDR2 are SNHLY and FYNNEI.

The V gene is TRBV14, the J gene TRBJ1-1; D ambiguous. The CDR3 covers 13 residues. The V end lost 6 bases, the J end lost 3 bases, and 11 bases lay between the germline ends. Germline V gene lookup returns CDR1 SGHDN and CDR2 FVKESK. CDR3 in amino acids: CASSLGVDTEAFF. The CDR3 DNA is TGTGCCAGCAGTCTAGGTGTTGACACTGAAGCTTTCTTT.

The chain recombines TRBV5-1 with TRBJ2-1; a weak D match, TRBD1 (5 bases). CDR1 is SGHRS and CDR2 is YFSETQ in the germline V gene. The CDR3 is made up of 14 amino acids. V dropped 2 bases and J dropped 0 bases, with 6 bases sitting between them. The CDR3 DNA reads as TGCGCCAGCAGCTTTACAGGCTCCTACAATGAGCAGTTCTTC. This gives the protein CASSFTGSYNEQFF.

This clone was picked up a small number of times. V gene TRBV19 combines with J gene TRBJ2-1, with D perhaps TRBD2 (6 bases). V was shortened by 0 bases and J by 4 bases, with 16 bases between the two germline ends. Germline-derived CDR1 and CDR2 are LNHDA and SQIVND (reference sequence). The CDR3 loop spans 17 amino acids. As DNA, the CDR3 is TGTGCCAGTAGTATAGATAACGGGGGAGTGATGTACAATGAGCAGTTCTTC. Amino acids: CASSIDNGGVMYNEQFF.

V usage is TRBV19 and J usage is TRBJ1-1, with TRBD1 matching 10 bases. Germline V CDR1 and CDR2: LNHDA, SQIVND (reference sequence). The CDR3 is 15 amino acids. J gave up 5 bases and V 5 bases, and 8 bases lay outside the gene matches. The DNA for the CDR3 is TGTGCCAGTAGTCGTGAGACAGGGGGCTGGACTGAAGCTTTCTTT. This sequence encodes CASSRETGGWTEAFF.

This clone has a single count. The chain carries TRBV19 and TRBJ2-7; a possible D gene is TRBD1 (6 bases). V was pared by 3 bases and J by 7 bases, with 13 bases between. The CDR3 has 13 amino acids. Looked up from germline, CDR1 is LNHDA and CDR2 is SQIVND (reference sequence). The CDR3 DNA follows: TGTGCCAGTAGTATCACAGGGATGAGAGAGCAGTACTTC. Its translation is CASSITGMREQYF.

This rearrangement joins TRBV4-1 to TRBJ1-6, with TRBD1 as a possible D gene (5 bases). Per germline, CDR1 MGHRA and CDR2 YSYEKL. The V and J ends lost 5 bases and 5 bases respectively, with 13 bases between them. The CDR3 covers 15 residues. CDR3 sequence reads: CASSNDGGDNSPLHF. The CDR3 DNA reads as TGCGCCAGCAGCAATGACGGGGGGGATAATTCACCCCTCCACTTT.

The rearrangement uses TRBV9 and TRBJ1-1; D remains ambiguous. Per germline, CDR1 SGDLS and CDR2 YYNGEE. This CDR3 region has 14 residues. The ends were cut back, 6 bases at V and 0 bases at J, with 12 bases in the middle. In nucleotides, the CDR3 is TGTGCCAGCACCGTCGGGGTATTGAACACTGAAGCTTTCTTT. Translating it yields CASTVGVLNTEAFF. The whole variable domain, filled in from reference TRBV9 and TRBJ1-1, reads DSGVTQTPKHLITATGQRVTLRCSPRSGDLSVYWYQQSLDQGLQFLIQYYNGEERAKGNILERFSAQQFPDLHSELNLSSLELGDSALYFCASTVGVLNTEAFFGQGTRLTVV.

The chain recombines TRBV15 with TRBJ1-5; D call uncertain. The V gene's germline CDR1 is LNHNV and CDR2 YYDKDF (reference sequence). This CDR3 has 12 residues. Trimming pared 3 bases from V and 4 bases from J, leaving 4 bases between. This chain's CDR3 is CATSRENQPQHF. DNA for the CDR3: TGTGCCACCAGCAGGGAGAATCAGCCCCAGCATTTT.

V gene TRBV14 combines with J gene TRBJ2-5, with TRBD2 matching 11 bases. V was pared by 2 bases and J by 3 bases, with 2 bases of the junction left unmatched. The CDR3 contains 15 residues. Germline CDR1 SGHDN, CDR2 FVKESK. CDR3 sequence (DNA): TGTGCCAGCAGCCAAATACTAGCGGGGGAAGAGACCCAGTACTTC. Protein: CASSQILAGEETQYF.

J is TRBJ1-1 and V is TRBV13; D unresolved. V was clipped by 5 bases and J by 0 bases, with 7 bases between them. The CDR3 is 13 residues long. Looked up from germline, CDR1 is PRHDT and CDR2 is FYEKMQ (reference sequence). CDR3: CASSMPLNTEAFF. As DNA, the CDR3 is TGTGCCAGCAGCATGCCATTGAACACTGAAGCTTTCTTT.

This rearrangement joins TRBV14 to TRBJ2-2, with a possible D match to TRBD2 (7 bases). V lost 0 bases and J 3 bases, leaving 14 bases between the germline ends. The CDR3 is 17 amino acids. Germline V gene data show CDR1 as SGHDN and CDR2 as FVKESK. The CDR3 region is CASSQDSGGGYTGELFF. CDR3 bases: TGTGCCAGCAGCCAAGATTCCGGCGGGGGCTACACCGGGGAGCTGTTTTTT.

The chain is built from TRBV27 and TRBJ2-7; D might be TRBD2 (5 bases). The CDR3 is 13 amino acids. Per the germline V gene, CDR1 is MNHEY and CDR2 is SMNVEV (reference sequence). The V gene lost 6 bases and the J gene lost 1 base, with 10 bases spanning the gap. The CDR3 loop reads CASSLGISYEQYF. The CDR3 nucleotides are TGTGCCAGCAGCCTCGGGATTTCCTACGAGCAGTACTTC.

The chain's CDR3 is CAISVRDDPYNEQFF. The CDR3 nucleotides are TGTGCCATCAGTGTGAGGGACGACCCATACAATGAGCAGTTCTTC. The chain has TRBV10-3 and TRBJ2-1; the D gene could be TRBD1 or TRBD2 (5 bases each). Germline CDR1 is ENHRY and CDR2 is SYGVKD. Trimming removed 4 bases from V and 4 bases from J, with 14 bases in between. This CDR3 region has 15 residues.

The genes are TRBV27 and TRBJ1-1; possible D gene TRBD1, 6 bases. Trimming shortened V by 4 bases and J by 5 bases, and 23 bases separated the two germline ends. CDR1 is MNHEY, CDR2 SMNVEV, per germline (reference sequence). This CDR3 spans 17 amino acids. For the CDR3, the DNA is TGTGCCAGCAGTTCTCGTATGGACAGACCTTATTGGACTGAAGCTTTCTTT. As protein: CASSSRMDRPYWTEAFF.

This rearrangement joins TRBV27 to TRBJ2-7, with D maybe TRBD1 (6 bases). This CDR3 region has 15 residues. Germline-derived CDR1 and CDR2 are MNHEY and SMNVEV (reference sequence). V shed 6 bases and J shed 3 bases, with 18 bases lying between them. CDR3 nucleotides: TGTGCCAGCAGAGACCACTCCGGGACAAACTACGAGCAGTACTTC. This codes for CASRDHSGTNYEQYF.

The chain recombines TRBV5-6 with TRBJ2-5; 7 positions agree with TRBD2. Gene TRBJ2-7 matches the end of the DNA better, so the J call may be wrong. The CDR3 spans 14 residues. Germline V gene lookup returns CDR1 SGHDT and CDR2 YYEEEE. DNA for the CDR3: TGTGCCAGTGCTCTCGGGGGGAGCTCTTACGAGCAGTACTTC. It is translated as CASALGGSSYEQYF.

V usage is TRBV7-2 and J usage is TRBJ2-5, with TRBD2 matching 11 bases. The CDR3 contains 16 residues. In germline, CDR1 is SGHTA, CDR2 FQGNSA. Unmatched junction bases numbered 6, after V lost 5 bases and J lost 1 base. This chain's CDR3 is CASSLLAGGLQETQYF. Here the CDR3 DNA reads TGTGCCAGCAGCCTATTAGCGGGGGGGCTCCAAGAGACCCAGTACTTC.